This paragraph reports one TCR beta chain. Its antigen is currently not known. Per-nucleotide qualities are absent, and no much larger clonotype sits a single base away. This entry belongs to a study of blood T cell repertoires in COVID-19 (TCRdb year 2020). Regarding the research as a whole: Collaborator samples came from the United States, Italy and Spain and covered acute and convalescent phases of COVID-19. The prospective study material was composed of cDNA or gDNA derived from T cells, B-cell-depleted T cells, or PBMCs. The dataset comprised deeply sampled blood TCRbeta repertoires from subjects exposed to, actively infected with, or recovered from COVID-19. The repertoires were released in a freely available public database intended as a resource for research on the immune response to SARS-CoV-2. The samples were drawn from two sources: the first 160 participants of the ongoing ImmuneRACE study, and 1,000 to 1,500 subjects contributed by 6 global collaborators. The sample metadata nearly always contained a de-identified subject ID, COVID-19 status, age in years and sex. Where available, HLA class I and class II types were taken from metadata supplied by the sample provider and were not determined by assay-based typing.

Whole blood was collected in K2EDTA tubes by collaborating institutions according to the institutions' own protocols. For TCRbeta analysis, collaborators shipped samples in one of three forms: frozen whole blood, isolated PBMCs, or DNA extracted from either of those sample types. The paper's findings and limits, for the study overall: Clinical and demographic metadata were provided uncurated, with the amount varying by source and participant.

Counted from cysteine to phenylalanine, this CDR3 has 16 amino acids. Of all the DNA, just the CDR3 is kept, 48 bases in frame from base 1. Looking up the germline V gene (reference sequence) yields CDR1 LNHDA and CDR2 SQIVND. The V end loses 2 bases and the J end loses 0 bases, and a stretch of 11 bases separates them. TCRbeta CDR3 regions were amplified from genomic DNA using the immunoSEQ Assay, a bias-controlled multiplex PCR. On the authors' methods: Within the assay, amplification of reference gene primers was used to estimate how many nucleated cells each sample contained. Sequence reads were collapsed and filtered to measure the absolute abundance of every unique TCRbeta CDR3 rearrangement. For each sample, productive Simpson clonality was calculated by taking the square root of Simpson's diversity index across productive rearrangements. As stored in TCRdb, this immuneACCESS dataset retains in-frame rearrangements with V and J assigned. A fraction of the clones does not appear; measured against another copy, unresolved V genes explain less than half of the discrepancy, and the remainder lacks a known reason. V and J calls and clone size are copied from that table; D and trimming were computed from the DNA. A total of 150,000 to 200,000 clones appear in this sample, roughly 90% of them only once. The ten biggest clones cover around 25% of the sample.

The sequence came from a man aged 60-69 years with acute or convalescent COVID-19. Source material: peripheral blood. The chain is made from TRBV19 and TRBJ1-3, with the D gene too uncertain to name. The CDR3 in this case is CASSISVWFSGNTIYF. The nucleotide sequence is TGTGCCAGTAGTATAAGCGTTTGGTTCTCTGGAAACACCATATATTTT.